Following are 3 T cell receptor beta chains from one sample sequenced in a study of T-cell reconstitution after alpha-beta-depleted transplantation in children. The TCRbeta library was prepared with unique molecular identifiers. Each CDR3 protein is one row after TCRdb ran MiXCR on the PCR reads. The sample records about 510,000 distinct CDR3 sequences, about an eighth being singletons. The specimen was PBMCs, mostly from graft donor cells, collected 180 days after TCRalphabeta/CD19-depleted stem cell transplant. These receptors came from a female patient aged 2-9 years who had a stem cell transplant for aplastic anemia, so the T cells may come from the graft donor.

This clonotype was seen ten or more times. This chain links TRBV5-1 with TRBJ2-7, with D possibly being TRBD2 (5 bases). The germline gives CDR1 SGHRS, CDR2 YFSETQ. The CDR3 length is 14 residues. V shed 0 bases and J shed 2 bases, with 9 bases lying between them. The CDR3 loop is CASSLVPGTYEQYF. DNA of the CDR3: TGCGCCAGCAGCTTGGTTCCGGGAACCTACGAGCAGTACTTC.

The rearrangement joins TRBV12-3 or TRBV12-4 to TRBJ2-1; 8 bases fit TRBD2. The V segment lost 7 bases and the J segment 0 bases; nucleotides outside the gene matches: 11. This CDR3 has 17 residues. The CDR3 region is CASTSSGRWGSYNEQFF. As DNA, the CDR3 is TGTGCCAGCACCTCAAGCGGGAGATGGGGCTCCTACAATGAGCAGTTCTTC.

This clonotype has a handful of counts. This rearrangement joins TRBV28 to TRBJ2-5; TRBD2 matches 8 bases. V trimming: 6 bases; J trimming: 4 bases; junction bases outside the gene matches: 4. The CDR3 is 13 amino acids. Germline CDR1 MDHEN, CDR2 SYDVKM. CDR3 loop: CASSLGTRETQYF. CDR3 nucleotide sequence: TGTGCCAGCAGCCTAGGGACTAGAGAGACCCAGTACTTC. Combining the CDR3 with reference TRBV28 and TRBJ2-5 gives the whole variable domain DVKVTQSSRYLVKRTGEKVFLECVQDMDHENMFWYRQDPGLGLRLIYFSYDVKMKEKGDIPEGYSVSREKKERFSLILESASTNQTSMYLCASSLGTRETQYFGPGTRLLVL.